One sample yielded the 30 T cell receptor beta chains listed below, sequenced in a study of cytomegalovirus exposure and HLA in healthy donors. Vbeta (60) and Jbeta (13) primers were used in the PCR. The assay was immunoSEQ multiplex PCR, and TCRdb's table has in-frame clones only and misses some. This table has roughly 140,000 clones, 75% to 80% appearing once. The sequencing input was PBMCs. The origin of the receptors is a woman under 30 in good health and CMV-seropositive.

The chain is built from TRBV7-8 and TRBJ2-7; D gene uncertain. V was trimmed by 5 bases and J by 12 bases, leaving 14 bases between them. CDR1 SGHVS and CDR2 FQNEAQ come from the germline V gene. This CDR3 spans 11 amino acids. The CDR3 sequence: CASSAREVTYF. The DNA of the CDR3 is TGTGCCAGCAGCGCCCGAGAAGTCACGTACTTC.

This CDR3 reads CASSIGTGQHEQYF. In DNA, the CDR3 is TGTGCCAGCTCAATCGGGACAGGACAACACGAGCAGTACTTC. The chain has TRBV18 and TRBJ2-7; 8 bases are a match to TRBD1. V trimming: 5 bases; J trimming: 5 bases; junction bases outside the gene matches: 8. The CDR3 sequence is 14 residues long. The germline V gene encodes CDR1 KGHSH and CDR2 LQKENI.

The CDR3 is CAISGTGGAGQPQHF. CDR3 in DNA: TGTGCCATCAGTGGGACAGGGGGCGCGGGGCAGCCCCAGCATTTT. The chain recombines TRBV10-3 with TRBJ1-5; 11 bases align to TRBD1. V lost 4 bases and J lost 7; bases outside the gene matches: 6. The CDR3 runs to 15 residues. Germline CDR1 reads ENHRY; CDR2 reads SYGVKD.

The gene calls are TRBV5-8 and TRBJ2-5; 9 bases fit TRBD1. CDR3 length: 16 amino acids. V was clipped by 3 bases and J by 5 bases; unmatched bases: 11. Germline V CDR1 and CDR2: SGHTS, YDEGEE. CDR3 in DNA: TGTGCCAGCAGCTCCGGGACAGGGACCCACCGGGAGACCCAGTACTTC. This gives the protein CASSSGTGTHRETQYF.

The V call is TRBV19, the J call TRBJ1-3, with a tentative D call TRBD1 (5 bases). The CDR3 covers 16 residues. Germline-derived CDR1 and CDR2 are LNHDA and SQIVND (reference sequence). The germline V and J ends were trimmed by 7 bases and 0 bases, with 16 bases remaining between them. CDR3 residues: CASTGGLLSSGNTIYF. The DNA for the CDR3 is TGTGCCAGTACCGGGGGACTCCTGAGCTCTGGAAACACCATATATTTT.

This clone has just one count. This chain links TRBV25-1 with TRBJ1-1, with a weak D call TRBD1 (5 bases). CDR1 is MGHDK, CDR2 SYGVNS, per germline. With 5 bases removed from V and 3 bases from J, the gap between germline ends came to 10 bases. The CDR3 totals 13 residues. In DNA, the CDR3 is TGTGCCAGCAGTCCCGGGGGGTACACTGAAGCTTTCTTT. Residues: CASSPGGYTEAFF.

The chain is built from TRBV28 and TRBJ1-5, with no clear D. From germline, CDR1 is MDHEN and CDR2 SYDVKM. The CDR3 spans 14 residues. V was trimmed by 3 bases and J by 0 bases, leaving 6 bases between them. CDR3 protein: CASSFQISNQPQHF. CDR3 nucleotide sequence: TGTGCCAGCAGTTTCCAGATTAGCAATCAGCCCCAGCATTTT.

This chain connects TRBV6-5 to TRBJ1-1; D is uncertain. From germline, CDR1 is MNHEY and CDR2 SVGAGI. The CDR3 has 11 amino acids. The V gene lost 8 bases and the J gene lost 1 base, with 5 bases spanning the gap. The chain's CDR3 is CASLKNTEAFF. The CDR3 DNA sequence: TGTGCCAGCTTAAAGAACACTGAAGCTTTCTTT.

This clone turned up a few times. The chain has TRBV19 and TRBJ2-7; a possible D gene is TRBD1 (6 bases). This CDR3 has 14 amino acids. The V gene lost 4 bases and the J gene lost 2 bases, with 12 bases spanning the gap. The germline gives CDR1 LNHDA, CDR2 SQIVND (reference sequence). The CDR3 DNA is TGTGCCAGTAGTAGGGGCAGGGGAGCCTACGAGCAGTACTTC. Amino acid sequence: CASSRGRGAYEQYF.

This sequence joins TRBV27 and TRBJ2-2; 9 nucleotides agree with TRBD1. J lost 2 bases, V lost 6 bases, and 10 bases had no gene match. Germline assignment: CDR1 MNHEY and CDR2 SMNVEV (reference sequence). The CDR3 is 17 amino acids. CDR3 residues: CASSLLRDRANTGELFF. CDR3 bases: TGTGCCAGCAGCCTCCTCCGGGACAGGGCCAACACCGGGGAGCTGTTTTTT.

This rearrangement joins TRBV18 to TRBJ1-1; possibly TRBD1 for D (6 bases). Looked up from germline, CDR1 is KGHSH and CDR2 is LQKENI. Trimming shortened V by 1 base and J by 8 bases, and 14 bases separated the two germline ends. This CDR3 is built from 14 residues. CDR3 DNA sequence: TGTGCCAGCTCACCACTGGGGGGGCAGGACGAAGCTTTCTTT. Its protein product is CASSPLGGQDEAFF.

This chain links TRBV7-2 with TRBJ2-3, with 15 bases matching TRBD2. The V gene end was trimmed by 0 bases and the J gene end by 7 bases; junction bases not matched to a gene: 8. This CDR3 spans 18 amino acids. Germline V gene lookup returns CDR1 SGHTA and CDR2 FQGNSA. In DNA, the CDR3 is TGTGCCAGCAGCTTAGCGCGGACTAGCGGGGGGGCCGGATATACGCAGTATTTT. Encoded protein: CASSLARTSGGAGYTQYF.

This clone was seen a single time. CDR3 sequence reads: CASSLGGRGNTEAFF. In nucleotides, the CDR3 is TGCGCCAGCAGCTTGGGGGGTAGGGGGAACACTGAAGCTTTCTTT. The V gene is TRBV5-1, the J gene TRBJ1-1; TRBD1 is a possible D gene (5 bases). The CDR3 has 15 residues. Germline CDR1 reads SGHRS; CDR2 reads YFSETQ. Trimming cost V 0 bases and J 1 base, with 10 bases left between them.

The chain links TRBV5-1 to TRBJ2-5; possible D gene TRBD2, 5 bases. The V end lost 4 bases, the J end lost 2 bases, and 12 bases lay between the germline ends. The CDR3 length is 14 residues. The germline V gene encodes CDR1 SGHRS and CDR2 YFSETQ. CDR3 nucleotide sequence: TGCGCCAGCAGCAGACTATCGGGGCAAGAGACCCAGTACTTC. Encoded protein: CASSRLSGQETQYF.

The table lists this clone with a few counts. V usage is TRBV4-3 and J usage is TRBJ1-2, with D possibly TRBD1 on 6 matching bases. Germline V lookup: CDR1 LGHNA, CDR2 YSLEER. V was pared by 7 bases and J by 3 bases, with 18 bases between. The CDR3 has 15 residues. The DNA of the CDR3 is TGCGCCAGCACCATCCAAACAGGGAGAGACTATGGCTACACCTTC. Translation: CASTIQTGRDYGYTF.

In its sample, this clone was seen many times. This chain links TRBV28 with TRBJ1-1; D may be TRBD1 (5 bases). Trimming took off 6 bases at V and 4 bases at J, with 18 bases between the two ends. The germline V gene encodes CDR1 MDHEN and CDR2 SYDVKM. This CDR3 spans 15 amino acids. The CDR3 protein is CASRTSWGVITEAFF. CDR3 DNA sequence: TGTGCCAGCAGAACGTCATGGGGGGTAATCACTGAAGCTTTCTTT.

The J gene is TRBJ2-2, the V gene TRBV5-1; 9 bases are a match to TRBD1. Germline CDR1 SGHRS, CDR2 YFSETQ. The ends lost 4 bases at V and 6 bases at J; junction bases unmatched: 19. The CDR3 covers 19 residues. CDR3 in amino acids: CASSLTHRGRDFFAGELFF. In DNA form, the CDR3 reads TGCGCCAGCAGCCTAACCCACAGGGGGCGCGATTTTTTCGCCGGGGAGCTGTTTTTT.

V usage is TRBV5-1 and J usage is TRBJ1-1; no reliable D call. The germline gives CDR1 SGHRS, CDR2 YFSETQ. Trimming pared 5 bases from V and 4 bases from J, leaving 9 bases between. This CDR3 comprises 12 residues. The CDR3: CASSYGGTEAFF. The CDR3 region has the DNA TGCGCCAGCAGTTACGGCGGCACTGAAGCTTTCTTT.

This clone was counted once. The chain recombines TRBV5-8 with TRBJ2-5; 11 bases match TRBD1. Germline V gene sequence: CDR1 SGHTS, CDR2 YDEGEE. Losses at the gene ends were 4 bases for V and 1 base for J; bases not matched to a gene: 6. This CDR3 has 16 residues. CDR3 nucleotide sequence: TGTGCCAGCAGCCGGGGGACAGGGGGTACCCAAGAGACCCAGTACTTC. It encodes CASSRGTGGTQETQYF.

With regard to this clone: Its ends do not fully match the called genes, so a read error is possible. The chain has TRBV29-1 and TRBJ2-5, with D possibly being TRBD1 (6 bases). Germline loops: CDR1 SQVTM, CDR2 ANQGSEA. CDR3 length equals 12 residues. In DNA, the CDR3 is TGCAGCGTTATCGGCAGGGGAGAGACCCGGTACTTC. Its translation: CSVIGRGETRYF.

This clone has just a few counts. The J gene is TRBJ1-4, the V gene TRBV2, with 8 positions matching TRBD1. CDR1 SNHLY and CDR2 FYNNEI come from the germline V gene. After removal of 6 bases from V and 7 bases from J, the junction contained 7 bases not matched to a gene. The CDR3 consists of 14 residues. The CDR3 loop reads CASRTGTGGEKLFF. The CDR3 nucleotides read TGTGCCAGCAGAACTGGGACAGGAGGTGAAAAACTGTTTTTT.

This clone was picked up a small number of times. One end of the junction does not line up with germline, which may come from a read error. This sequence joins TRBV7-9 and TRBJ1-1; D might be TRBD1 (6 bases). There are 16 residues in the CDR3. Germline V gives CDR1 SEHNR, CDR2 FQNEAQ (reference sequence). CDR3 sequence reads: CSSSRGTGQRNTEAFF. The CDR3 nucleotides read TGTTCCAGCAGCCGTGGTACGGGACAAAGGAACACTGAAGCTTTCTTT.

The chain carries TRBV7-6 and TRBJ2-7, with 9 bases that match TRBD2. CDR1 is SGHVS, CDR2 FNYEAQ, per germline. Germline trimming cut 2 bases from V and 7 bases from J; bases unmatched to any gene: 9. This CDR3 has 15 residues. DNA of the CDR3: TGTGCCAGCAGCTTAAATGCTGGACTAGCGAGGGAGCAGTACTTC. It codes for CASSLNAGLAREQYF.

The rearrangement uses TRBV9 and TRBJ2-2; 7 nucleotides agree with TRBD1. Germline trimming cut 4 bases from V and 6 bases from J; bases unmatched to any gene: 12. The CDR3 loop spans 16 amino acids. Germline lookup yields CDR1 SGDLS and CDR2 YYNGEE. The CDR3 sequence: CASSQIDRVVAGELFF. The DNA for the CDR3 is TGTGCCAGCAGCCAAATTGACAGGGTAGTTGCCGGGGAGCTGTTTTTT.

The chain combines TRBV19 with TRBJ1-5, with 7 bases matching TRBD1. Germline assignment: CDR1 LNHDA and CDR2 SQIVND (reference sequence). V shed 10 bases and J 1 base; nucleotides not matched to a gene: 10. CDR3 size: 15 residues. The chain's CDR3 is CATRRTGVSNQPQHF. The CDR3, as DNA: TGTGCCACCCGTAGAACAGGGGTGAGCAATCAGCCCCAGCATTTT. The variable domain in full, completed from reference TRBV19 and TRBJ1-5, reads DGGITQSPKYLFRKEGQNVTLSCEQNLNHDAMYWYRQDPGQGLRLIYYSQIVNDFQKGDIAEGYSVSREKKESFPLTVTSAQKNPTAFYLCATRRTGVSNQPQHFGDGTRLSIL.

The J gene is TRBJ2-2, the V gene TRBV25-1; D is ambiguous. In germline, CDR1 is MGHDK, CDR2 SYGVNS. Trimming shortened V by 8 bases and J by 1 base, and 2 bases separated the two germline ends. This CDR3 has 11 amino acids. This chain's CDR3 is CASRNTGELFF. CDR3 coding DNA: TGTGCCAGCCGGAACACCGGGGAGCTGTTTTTT.

This chain joins TRBV2 and TRBJ1-2; D is uncertain. The CDR3 loop spans 11 amino acids. V lost 8 bases and J 8 bases, leaving 12 bases between the germline ends. Germline V lookup: CDR1 SNHLY, CDR2 FYNNEI. The CDR3, as DNA: TGTGCCAGCCACGGGATAGGCGGCTACACCTTC. It translates to CASHGIGGYTF. The full variable domain, with the rest looked up from reference TRBV2 and TRBJ1-2, is EPEVTQTPSHQVTQMGQEVILRCVPISNHLYFYWYRQILGQKVEFLVSFYNNEISEKSEIFDDQFSVERPDGSNFTLKIRSTKLEDSAMYFCASHGIGGYTFGSGTRLTVV.

The CDR3 nucleotides read TGTGCCAGCAGCTTACAGGGATTGGTGGAAAAACTGTTTTTT. Its protein is CASSLQGLVEKLFF. This chain joins TRBV7-9 and TRBJ1-4; TRBD1 is a possible D gene (5 bases). Trimming pared 2 bases from V and 8 bases from J, leaving 12 bases between. This CDR3 is 14 amino acids long. Looked up from germline, CDR1 is SEHNR and CDR2 is FQNEAQ (reference sequence).

The chain has TRBV19 and TRBJ2-1; 13 positions match TRBD2. The CDR3 is 15 residues long. Per the germline V gene, CDR1 is LNHDA and CDR2 is SQIVND (reference sequence). V dropped 3 bases and J dropped 5; count of bases not matched to a gene: 1. CDR3 nucleotide sequence: TGTGCCAGTAGTATGGGACTAGCGGGGCACAATGAGCAGTTCTTC. Its protein is CASSMGLAGHNEQFF.

The chain uses TRBV4-1 and TRBJ1-2; D ambiguous. Between the trimmed V and J ends, which lost 0 bases and 4 bases, there was a span of 12 bases. Looked up from germline, CDR1 is MGHRA and CDR2 is YSYEKL. The CDR3 extends over 15 amino acids. For the CDR3, the DNA is TGCGCCAGCAGCCAAGAAAGTACACGGAGCTATGGCTACACCTTC. It is translated as CASSQESTRSYGYTF.